Following are 3 T cell receptor beta chains from one sample sequenced in a study of blood T cell repertoires in COVID-19. Here immunoSEQ multiplex PCR was the method, and the copy in TCRdb shows in-frame clones only, minus some. The repertoire includes about 77,000 clones, about 88% of them detected once, and roughly 15% sits in the top ten. The specimen was peripheral blood. Receptor source: a woman older than 75 with active or convalescent COVID-19.

The chain carries TRBV28 and TRBJ1-5, with TRBD1 matching 8 bases. CDR1 and CDR2 (germline): MDHEN, SYDVKM. V dropped 4 bases and J dropped 0; count of bases not matched to a gene: 2. This CDR3 contains 15 residues. This chain's CDR3 is CASSSGQDSNQPQHF. The CDR3 DNA reads TGTGCCAGCAGTTCGGGACAGGATAGCAATCAGCCCCAGCATTTT.

This clone was counted a few times. This chain links TRBV11-2 with TRBJ1-5; TRBD1 matches 8 bases. The germline CDR1 and CDR2 sequences are SGHAT and FQNNGV. This CDR3 is 17 amino acids long. With 5 bases clipped from V and 0 bases from J, the junction kept 9 bases outside the gene matches. The CDR3 is CASSLGQGLNSNQPQHF. Written as DNA, the CDR3 is TGTGCCAGCAGCCTTGGACAGGGACTAAATAGCAATCAGCCCCAGCATTTT.

The gene calls are TRBV4-3 and TRBJ1-4; 7 bases match TRBD1. This CDR3 region has 15 residues. Per the germline V gene, CDR1 is LGHNA and CDR2 is YSLEER. Trimming cost V 2 bases and J 10 bases; bases outside gene matches: 10. In DNA form, the CDR3 reads TGCGCCAGCAGCCAATTGACAGGGCCCAACTCAAAACTGTTTTTT. Translation: CASSQLTGPNSKLFF.